Presented here are 6 T cell receptor beta chains from one specimen sequenced in a study of shared clonotypes between healthy human individuals (TCRdb year 2020). To prepare the library, the immunoSEQ multiplex PCR assay was applied. Not all clones reach the TCRdb copy of this immuneACCESS table, which keeps in-frame sequences only. Checked studies attribute under half of the gap to unresolved V genes and leave the rest unexplained. Recorded for this sample are some 1.5 million clones; 95% to 97% of them occurred a single time. Roughly 1.2% of the sample belongs to the ten largest clones. Sequenced input: naive CD4+ T cells sorted from blood. Reading the label with the study, this specimen's cell subset or site is: CD45RA+ positively selected. These receptors were collected from a man younger than 40 in good health.

The chain joins TRBV18 to TRBJ2-1; 12 nucleotides line up with TRBD2. Germline V gene lookup returns CDR1 KGHSH and CDR2 LQKENI. The V and J ends lost 3 bases and 2 bases, in that order; junction bases with no gene match: 5. This CDR3 spans 17 amino acids. Here the CDR3 reads CASSPQLAGGTYNEQFF. In DNA, the CDR3 is TGTGCCAGCTCACCCCAGCTAGCGGGAGGGACCTACAATGAGCAGTTCTTC.

J is TRBJ2-7 and V is TRBV19; 9 bases are a match to TRBD2. From germline, CDR1 is LNHDA and CDR2 SQIVND (reference sequence). J was trimmed by 3 bases and V by 5 bases; bases with no gene match: 8. This CDR3 is built from 15 residues. The CDR3 DNA is TGTGCCAGTAGTCTAAAGGTACTAGCGGGCTACGAGCAGTACTTC. Translating it yields CASSLKVLAGYEQYF.

The chain employs TRBV28 and TRBJ2-7; no clear D gene. V lost 2 bases, J lost 5 bases, and 7 bases lay in between. This CDR3 spans 12 amino acids. Germline V gene sequence: CDR1 MDHEN, CDR2 SYDVKM. This CDR3 reads CASSLVGNEQYF. DNA for the CDR3: TGTGCCAGCAGTTTAGTAGGGAACGAGCAGTACTTC.

This chain joins TRBV10-3 and TRBJ2-7, with 7 nucleotides matching TRBD1. Trimming took 6 bases from V and 0 from J; bases not matched to a gene: 5. The CDR3 totals 14 residues. Germline values: CDR1 ENHRY, CDR2 SYGVKD. CDR3 bases: TGTGCCATCAGGGACGGACAGGTCTCCTACGAGCAGTACTTC. It codes for CAIRDGQVSYEQYF.

This rearrangement joins TRBV4-1 to TRBJ2-5; 9 positions agree with TRBD2. There are 16 residues in the CDR3. The junction had 11 bases not matched to a gene; V was cut back by 0 bases and J by 9 bases. CDR1 and CDR2 (germline): MGHRA, YSYEKL. The CDR3 sequence: CASSQDPAGGTGSQYF. The DNA of the CDR3 is TGCGCCAGCAGCCAAGATCCAGCGGGAGGTACTGGGTCCCAGTACTTC.

This chain links TRBV7-2 with TRBJ2-1; the match to TRBD2 covers 7 bases. Germline assignment: CDR1 SGHTA and CDR2 FQGNSA. V lost 2 bases to trimming and J lost 6 bases; unmatched junction nucleotides: 7. CDR3 size: 15 residues. The CDR3 nucleotides read TGTGCCAGCAGCTTACTCCCTGCGGGAGTCAATGAGCAGTTCTTC. As protein: CASSLLPAGVNEQFF.